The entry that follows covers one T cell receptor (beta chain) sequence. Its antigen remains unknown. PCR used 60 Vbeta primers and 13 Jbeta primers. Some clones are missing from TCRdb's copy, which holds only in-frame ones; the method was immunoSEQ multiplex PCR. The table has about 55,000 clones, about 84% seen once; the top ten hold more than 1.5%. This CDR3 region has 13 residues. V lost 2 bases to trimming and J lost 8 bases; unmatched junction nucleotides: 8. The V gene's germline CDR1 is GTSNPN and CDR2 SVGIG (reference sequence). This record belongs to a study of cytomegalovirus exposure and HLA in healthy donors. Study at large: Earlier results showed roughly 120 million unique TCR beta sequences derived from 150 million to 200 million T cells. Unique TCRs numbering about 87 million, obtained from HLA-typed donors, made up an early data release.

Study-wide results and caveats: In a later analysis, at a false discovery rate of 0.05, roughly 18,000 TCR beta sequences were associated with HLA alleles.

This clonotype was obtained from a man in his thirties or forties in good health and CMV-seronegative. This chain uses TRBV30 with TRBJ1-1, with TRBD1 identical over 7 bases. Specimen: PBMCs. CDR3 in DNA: TGTGCCTGGAGTAAGTCCACAGGGGCGGAAGCTTTCTTT. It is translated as CAWSKSTGAEAFF.